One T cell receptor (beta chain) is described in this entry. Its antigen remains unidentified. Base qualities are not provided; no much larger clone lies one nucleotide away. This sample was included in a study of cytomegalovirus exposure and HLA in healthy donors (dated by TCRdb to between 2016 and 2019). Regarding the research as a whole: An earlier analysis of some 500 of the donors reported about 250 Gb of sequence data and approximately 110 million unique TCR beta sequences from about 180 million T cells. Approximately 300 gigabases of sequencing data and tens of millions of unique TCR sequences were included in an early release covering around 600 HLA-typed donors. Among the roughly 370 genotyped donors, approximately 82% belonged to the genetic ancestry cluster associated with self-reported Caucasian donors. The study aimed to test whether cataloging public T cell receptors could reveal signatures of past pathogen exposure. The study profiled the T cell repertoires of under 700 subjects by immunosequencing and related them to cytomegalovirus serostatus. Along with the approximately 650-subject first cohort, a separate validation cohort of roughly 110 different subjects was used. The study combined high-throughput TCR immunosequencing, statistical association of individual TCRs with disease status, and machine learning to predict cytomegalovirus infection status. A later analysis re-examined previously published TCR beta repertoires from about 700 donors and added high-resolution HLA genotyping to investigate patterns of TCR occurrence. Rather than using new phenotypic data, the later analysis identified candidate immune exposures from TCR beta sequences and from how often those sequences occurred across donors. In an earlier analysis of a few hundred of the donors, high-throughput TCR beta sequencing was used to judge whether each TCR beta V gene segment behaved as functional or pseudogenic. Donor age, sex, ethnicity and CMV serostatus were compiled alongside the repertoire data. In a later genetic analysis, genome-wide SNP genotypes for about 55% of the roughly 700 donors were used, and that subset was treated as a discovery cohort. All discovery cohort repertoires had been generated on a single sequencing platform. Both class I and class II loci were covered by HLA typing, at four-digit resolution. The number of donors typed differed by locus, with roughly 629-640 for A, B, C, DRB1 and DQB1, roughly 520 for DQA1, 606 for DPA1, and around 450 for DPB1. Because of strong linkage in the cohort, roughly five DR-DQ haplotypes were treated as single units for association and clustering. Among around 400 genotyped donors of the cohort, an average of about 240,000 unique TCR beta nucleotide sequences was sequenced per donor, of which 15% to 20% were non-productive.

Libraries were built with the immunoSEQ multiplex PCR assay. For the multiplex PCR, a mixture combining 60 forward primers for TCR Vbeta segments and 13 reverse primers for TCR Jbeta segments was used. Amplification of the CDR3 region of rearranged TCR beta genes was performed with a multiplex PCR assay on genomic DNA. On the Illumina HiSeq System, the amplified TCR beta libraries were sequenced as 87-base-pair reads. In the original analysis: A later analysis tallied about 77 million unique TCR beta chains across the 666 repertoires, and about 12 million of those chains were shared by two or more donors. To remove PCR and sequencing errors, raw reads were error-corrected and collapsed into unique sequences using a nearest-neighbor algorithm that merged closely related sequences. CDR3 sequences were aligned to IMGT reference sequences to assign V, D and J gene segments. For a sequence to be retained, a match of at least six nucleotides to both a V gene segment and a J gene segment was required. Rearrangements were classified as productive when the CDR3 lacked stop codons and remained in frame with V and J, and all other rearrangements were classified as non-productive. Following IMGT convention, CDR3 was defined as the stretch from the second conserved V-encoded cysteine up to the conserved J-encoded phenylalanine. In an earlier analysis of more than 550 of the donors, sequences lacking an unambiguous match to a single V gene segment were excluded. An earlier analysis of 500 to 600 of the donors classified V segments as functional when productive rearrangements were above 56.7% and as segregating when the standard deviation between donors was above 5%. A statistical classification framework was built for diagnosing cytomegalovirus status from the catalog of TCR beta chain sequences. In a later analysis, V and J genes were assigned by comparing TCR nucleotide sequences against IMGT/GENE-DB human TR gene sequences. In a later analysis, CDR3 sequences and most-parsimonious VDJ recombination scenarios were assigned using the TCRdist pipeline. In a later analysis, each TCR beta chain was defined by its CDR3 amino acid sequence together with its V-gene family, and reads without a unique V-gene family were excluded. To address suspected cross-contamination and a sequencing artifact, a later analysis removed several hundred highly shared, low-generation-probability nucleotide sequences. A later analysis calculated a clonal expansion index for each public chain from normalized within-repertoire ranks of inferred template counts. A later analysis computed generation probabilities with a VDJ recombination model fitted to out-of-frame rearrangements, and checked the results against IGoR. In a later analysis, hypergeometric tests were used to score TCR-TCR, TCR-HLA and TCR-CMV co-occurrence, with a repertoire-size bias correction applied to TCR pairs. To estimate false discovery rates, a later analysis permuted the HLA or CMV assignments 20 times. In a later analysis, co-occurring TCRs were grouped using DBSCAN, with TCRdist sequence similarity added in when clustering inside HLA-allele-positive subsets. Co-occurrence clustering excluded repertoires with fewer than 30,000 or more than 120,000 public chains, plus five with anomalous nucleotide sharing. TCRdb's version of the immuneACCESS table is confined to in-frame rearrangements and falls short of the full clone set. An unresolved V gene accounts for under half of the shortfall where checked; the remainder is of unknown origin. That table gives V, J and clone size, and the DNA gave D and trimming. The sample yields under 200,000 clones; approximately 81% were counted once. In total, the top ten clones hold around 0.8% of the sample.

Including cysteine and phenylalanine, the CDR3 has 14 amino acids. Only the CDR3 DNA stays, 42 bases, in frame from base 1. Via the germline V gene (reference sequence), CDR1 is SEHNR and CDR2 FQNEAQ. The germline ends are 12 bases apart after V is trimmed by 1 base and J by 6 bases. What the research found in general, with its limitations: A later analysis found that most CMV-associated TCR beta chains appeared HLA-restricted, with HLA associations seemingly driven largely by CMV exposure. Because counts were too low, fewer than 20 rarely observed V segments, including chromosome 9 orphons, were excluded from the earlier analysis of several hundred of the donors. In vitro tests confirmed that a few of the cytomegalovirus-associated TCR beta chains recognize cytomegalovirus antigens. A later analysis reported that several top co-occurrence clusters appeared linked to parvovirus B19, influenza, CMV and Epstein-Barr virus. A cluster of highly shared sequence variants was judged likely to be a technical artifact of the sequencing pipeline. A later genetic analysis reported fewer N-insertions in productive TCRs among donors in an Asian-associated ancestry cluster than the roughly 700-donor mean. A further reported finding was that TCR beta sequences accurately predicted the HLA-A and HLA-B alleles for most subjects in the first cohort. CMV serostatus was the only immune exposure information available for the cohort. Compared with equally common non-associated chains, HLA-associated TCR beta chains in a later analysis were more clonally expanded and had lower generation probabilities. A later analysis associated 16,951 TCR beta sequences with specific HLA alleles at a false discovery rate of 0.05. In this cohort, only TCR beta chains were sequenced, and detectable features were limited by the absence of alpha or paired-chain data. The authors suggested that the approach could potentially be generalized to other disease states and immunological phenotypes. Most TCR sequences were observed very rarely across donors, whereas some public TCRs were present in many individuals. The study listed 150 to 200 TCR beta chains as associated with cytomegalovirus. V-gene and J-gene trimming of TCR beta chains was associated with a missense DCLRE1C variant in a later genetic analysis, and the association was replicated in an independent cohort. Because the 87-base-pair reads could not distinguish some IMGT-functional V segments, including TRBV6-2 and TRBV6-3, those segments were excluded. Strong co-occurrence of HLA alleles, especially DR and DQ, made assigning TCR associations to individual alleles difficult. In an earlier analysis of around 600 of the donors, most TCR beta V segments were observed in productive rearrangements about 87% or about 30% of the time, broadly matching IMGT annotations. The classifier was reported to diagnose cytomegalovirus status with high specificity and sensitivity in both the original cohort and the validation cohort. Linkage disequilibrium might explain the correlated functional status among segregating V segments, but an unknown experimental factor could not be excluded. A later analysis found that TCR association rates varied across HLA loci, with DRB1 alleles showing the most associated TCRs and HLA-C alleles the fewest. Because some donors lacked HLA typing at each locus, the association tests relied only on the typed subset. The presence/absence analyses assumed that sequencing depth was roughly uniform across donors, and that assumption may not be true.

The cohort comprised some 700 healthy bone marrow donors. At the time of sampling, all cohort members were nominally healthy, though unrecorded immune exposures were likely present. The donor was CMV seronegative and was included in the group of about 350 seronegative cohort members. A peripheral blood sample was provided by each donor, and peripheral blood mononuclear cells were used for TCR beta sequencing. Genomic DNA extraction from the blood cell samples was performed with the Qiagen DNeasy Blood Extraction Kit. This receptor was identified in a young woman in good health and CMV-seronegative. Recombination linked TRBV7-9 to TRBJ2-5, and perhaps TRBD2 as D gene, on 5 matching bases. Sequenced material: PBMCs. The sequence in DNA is TGTGCCAGCAGCTTAGGTGGTAGCGACCAGACCCAGTACTTC. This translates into CASSLGGSDQTQYF.